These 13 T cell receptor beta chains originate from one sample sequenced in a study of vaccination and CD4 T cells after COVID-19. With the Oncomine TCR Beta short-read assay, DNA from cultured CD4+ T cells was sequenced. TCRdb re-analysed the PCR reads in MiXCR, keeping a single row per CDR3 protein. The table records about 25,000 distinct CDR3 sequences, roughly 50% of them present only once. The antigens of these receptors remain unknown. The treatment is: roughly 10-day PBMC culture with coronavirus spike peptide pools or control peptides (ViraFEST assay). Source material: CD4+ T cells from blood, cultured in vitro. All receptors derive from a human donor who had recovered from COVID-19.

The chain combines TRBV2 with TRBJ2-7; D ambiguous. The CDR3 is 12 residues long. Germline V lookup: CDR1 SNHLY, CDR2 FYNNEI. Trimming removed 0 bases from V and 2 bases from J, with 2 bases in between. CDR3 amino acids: CASSEAAYEQYF. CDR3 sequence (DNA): TGTGCCAGCAGTGAAGCGGCCTACGAGCAGTACTTC. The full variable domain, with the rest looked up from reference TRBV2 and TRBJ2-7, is EPEVTQTPSHQVTQMGQEVILRCVPISNHLYFYWYRQILGQKVEFLVSFYNNEISEKSEIFDDQFSVERPDGSNFTLKIRSTKLEDSAMYFCASSEAAYEQYFGPGTRLTVT.

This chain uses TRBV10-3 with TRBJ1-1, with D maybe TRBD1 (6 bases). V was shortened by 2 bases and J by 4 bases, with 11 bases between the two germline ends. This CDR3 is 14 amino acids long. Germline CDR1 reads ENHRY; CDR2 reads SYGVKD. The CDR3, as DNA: TGTGCCATCAGTGAGAACAGGGTTGGCACTGAAGCTTTCTTT. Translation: CAISENRVGTEAFF.

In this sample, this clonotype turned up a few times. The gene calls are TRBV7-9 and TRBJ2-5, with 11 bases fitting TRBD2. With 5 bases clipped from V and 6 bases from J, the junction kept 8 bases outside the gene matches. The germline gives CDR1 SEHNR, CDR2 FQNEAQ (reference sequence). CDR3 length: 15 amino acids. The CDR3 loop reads CASSGPGLAGQTQYF. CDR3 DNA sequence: TGTGCCAGCAGCGGACCAGGACTAGCGGGTCAGACCCAGTACTTC.

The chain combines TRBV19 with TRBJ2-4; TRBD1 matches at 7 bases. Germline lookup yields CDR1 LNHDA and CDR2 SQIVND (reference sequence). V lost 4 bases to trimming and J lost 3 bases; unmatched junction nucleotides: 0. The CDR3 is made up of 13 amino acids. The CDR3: CASSTGGKNIQYF. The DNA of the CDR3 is TGTGCCAGTAGTACAGGGGGCAAAAACATTCAGTACTTC.

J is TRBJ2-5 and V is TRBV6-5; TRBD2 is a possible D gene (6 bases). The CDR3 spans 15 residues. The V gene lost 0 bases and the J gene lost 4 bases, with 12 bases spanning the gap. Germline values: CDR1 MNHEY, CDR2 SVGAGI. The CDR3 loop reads CASSYSGGRRETQYF. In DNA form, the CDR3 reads TGTGCCAGCAGTTACTCGGGGGGACGGCGAGAGACCCAGTACTTC.

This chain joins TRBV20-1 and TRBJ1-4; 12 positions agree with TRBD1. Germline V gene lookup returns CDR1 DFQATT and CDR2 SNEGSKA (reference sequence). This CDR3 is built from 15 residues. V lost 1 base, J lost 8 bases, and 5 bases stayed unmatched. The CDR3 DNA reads TGCAGTGCTAGAGCCCGGGGGACAGGGGGCGAAAAACTGTTTTTT. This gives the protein CSARARGTGGEKLFF.

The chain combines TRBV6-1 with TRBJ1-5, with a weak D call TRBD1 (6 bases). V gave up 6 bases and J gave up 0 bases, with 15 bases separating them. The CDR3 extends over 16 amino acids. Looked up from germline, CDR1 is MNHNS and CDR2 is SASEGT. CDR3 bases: TGTGCCAGCAGCCTTACAGGGATATTTAGCAATCAGCCCCAGCATTTT. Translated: CASSLTGIFSNQPQHF.

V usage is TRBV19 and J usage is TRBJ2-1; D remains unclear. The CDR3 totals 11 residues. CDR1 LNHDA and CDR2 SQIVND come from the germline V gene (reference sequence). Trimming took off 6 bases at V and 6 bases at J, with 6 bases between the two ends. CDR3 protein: CASRNFNEQFF. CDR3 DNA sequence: TGTGCCAGTAGGAATTTCAATGAGCAGTTCTTC.

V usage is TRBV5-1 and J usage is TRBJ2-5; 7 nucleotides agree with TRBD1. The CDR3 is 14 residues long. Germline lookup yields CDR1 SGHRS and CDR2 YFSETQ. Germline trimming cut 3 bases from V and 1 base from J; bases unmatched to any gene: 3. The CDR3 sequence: CASSSPGGQETQYF. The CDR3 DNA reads TGCGCCAGCAGCTCACCAGGGGGCCAAGAGACCCAGTACTTC.

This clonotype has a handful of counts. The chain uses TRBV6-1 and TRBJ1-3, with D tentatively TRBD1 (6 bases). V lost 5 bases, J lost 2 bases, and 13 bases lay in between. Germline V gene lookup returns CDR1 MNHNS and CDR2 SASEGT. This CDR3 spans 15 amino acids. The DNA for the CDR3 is TGTGCCAGCAGTCTTGGACAGACCGCTGGAAACACCATATATTTT. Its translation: CASSLGQTAGNTIYF.

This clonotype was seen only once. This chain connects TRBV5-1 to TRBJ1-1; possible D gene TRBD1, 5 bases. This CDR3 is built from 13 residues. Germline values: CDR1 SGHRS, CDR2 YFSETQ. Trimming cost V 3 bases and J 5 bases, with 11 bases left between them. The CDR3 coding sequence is TGCGCCAGCAGCTCACTGGGGGGGACTGAAGCTTTCTTT. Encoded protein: CASSSLGGTEAFF.

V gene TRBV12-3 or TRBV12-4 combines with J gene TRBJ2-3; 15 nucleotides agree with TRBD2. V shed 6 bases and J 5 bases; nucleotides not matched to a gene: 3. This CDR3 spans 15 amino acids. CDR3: CASRWTSGGGDTQYF. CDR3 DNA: TGTGCCAGCAGATGGACTAGCGGGGGGGGAGATACGCAGTATTTT.

CDR3 amino acids: CASSEYRTSGANVLTF. CDR3 DNA sequence: TGCGCCAGCAGTGAGTACAGGACCTCTGGGGCCAACGTCCTGACTTTC. The V gene is TRBV10-1, the J gene TRBJ2-6; weak D call: TRBD1 (5 bases). The germline V gene encodes CDR1 WNHNN and CDR2 SYGVQD (reference sequence). This CDR3 has 16 amino acids. V was cut by 1 base and J by 0 bases, with 7 bases left in between.